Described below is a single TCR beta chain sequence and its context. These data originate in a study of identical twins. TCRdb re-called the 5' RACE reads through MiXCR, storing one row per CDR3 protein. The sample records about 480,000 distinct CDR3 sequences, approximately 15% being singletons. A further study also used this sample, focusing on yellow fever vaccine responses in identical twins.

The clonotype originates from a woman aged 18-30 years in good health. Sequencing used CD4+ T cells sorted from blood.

CDR3 nucleotides: TGTGCCAGCAGCCTCGGGACTAGCGCCGACAATGAGCAGTTCTTC. This sequence encodes CASSLGTSADNEQFF. The chain has TRBV5-5 and TRBJ2-1; 10 nucleotides line up with TRBD2. V lost 4 bases and J lost 5; bases outside the gene matches: 6. Germline lookup yields CDR1 SGHKS and CDR2 YYEKEE (reference sequence). The CDR3 totals 15 residues.